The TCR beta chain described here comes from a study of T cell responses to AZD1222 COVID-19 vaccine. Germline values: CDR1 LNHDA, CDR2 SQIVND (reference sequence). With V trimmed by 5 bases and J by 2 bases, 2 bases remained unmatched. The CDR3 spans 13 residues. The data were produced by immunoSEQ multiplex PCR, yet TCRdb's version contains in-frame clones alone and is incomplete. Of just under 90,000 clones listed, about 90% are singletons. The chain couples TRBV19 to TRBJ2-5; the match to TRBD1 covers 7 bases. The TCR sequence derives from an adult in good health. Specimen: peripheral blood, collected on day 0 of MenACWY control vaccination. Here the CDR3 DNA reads TGTGCCAGTAGTGACAGGGCGCAAGAGACCCAGTACTTC. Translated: CASSDRAQETQYF.